This T cell receptor beta chain comes out of a study of long-term antiretroviral therapy in people with HIV. Whole-study findings and limits: All blood samples came from the years 2004 to 2017, possibly under older ART regimens. Dominance of pre-ART expanded clones persisted, fluctuating and often declining after ART. Narrower CDR3 length ranges marked HIV repertoires relative to controls.

All participants with HIV were treated in the United States. A remark on this clone: What it binds is not known.

The germline V and J ends were trimmed by 0 bases and 1 base, with 13 bases remaining between them. The germline V gene encodes CDR1 LNHNV and CDR2 YYDKDF (reference sequence). The CDR3 is made up of 16 amino acids. Version v3.0 of the immunoSEQ assay was performed at survey level. Assay used: immunoSEQ multiplex PCR; TCRdb lists only in-frame clones, some missing. Of around 13,000 clones in the sample, more than 70% were seen once. The J gene is TRBJ2-7, the V gene TRBV15; D not certain. This clonotype was obtained from a middle-aged woman with HIV. This specimen was unsorted PBMCs, taken 0.5 years before starting antiretroviral therapy. The CDR3 protein is CATSRDVYSSSYEQYF. CDR3 nucleotide sequence: TGTGCCACCAGCAGAGACGTATACTCCAGTTCCTACGAGCAGTACTTC. Filled out from reference TRBV15 and TRBJ2-7, the complete variable domain reads DAMVIQNPRYQVTQFGKPVTLSCSQTLNHNVMYWYQQKSSQAPKLLFHYYDKDFNNEADTPDNFQSRRPNTSFCFLDIRSPGLGDTAMYLCATSRDVYSSSYEQYFGPGTRLTVT.